The 10 T cell receptor beta chains listed next were all sequenced from one sample in a study of cytomegalovirus exposure and HLA in healthy donors. The PCR was carried out with 60 Vbeta primers and 13 Jbeta primers. The assay was immunoSEQ multiplex PCR, and TCRdb's table has in-frame clones only and misses some. The data contain about 160,000 clones, around 82% of them singletons. Input material: PBMCs. The receptor source for this set is a man aged 45-60 years in good health and CMV-seropositive.

The chain carries TRBV5-1 and TRBJ2-2; TRBD2 might be the D (6 bases). V was trimmed by 0 bases and J by 6 bases, leaving 9 bases between them. This CDR3 region has 14 residues. Germline values: CDR1 SGHRS, CDR2 YFSETQ. CDR3: CASSLASGAGELFF. The CDR3 region has the DNA TGCGCCAGCAGCTTGGCTTCGGGGGCCGGGGAGCTGTTTTTT.

The chain uses TRBV5-1 and TRBJ2-4; D is uncertain. There are 14 residues in the CDR3. Germline V gene lookup returns CDR1 SGHRS and CDR2 YFSETQ. V lost 0 bases, J lost 3 bases, and 7 bases lay in between. CDR3 sequence: CASSLGAGKNIQYF. DNA for the CDR3: TGCGCCAGCAGCTTGGGGGCAGGCAAAAACATTCAGTACTTC.

The rearrangement uses TRBV6-5 and TRBJ1-6; D ambiguous. Germline V CDR1 and CDR2: MNHEY, SVGAGI. The V and J ends lost 4 bases and 8 bases respectively, with 6 bases between them. There are 12 residues in the CDR3. The CDR3 sequence: CASSSGYSPLHF. CDR3 sequence (DNA): TGTGCCAGCAGTTCCGGGTATTCACCCCTCCACTTT.

The rearrangement uses TRBV4-1 and TRBJ2-7; 10 bases map to TRBD1. The CDR3 length is 15 residues. Trimming cost V 2 bases and J 2 bases; bases outside gene matches: 3. CDR1 and CDR2 from the germline V gene are MGHRA and YSYEKL. CDR3 bases: TGCGCCAGCAGCCAAAGACAGGGGGCTCCCTACGAGCAGTACTTC. Protein sequence: CASSQRQGAPYEQYF.

The chain uses TRBV5-1 and TRBJ2-7; D is undetermined. This CDR3 is built from 16 residues. Deletions cut 1 base from V and 3 bases from J, with 17 bases between. Germline V lookup: CDR1 SGHRS, CDR2 YFSETQ. The CDR3 DNA reads as TGCGCCAGCAGCTTGACCTCTCGAGTATATCTCTACGAGCAGTACTTC. Its translation: CASSLTSRVYLYEQYF.

The rearrangement uses TRBV7-3 and TRBJ2-6; D remains unclear. V was pared by 5 bases and J by 1 base, with 6 bases between. The CDR3 has 14 amino acids. The V gene's germline CDR1 is SGHTA and CDR2 FQGTGA. This CDR3 is CASSQNSGANVLTF. The CDR3 DNA reads as TGTGCCAGCAGCCAGAATTCTGGGGCCAACGTCCTGACTTTC. Full variable domain (rest looked up from reference TRBV7-3 and TRBJ2-6): GAGVSQTPSNKVTEKGKYVELRCDPISGHTALYWYRQSLGQGPEFLIYFQGTGAADDSGLPNDRFFAVRPEGSVSTLKIQRTERGDSAVYLCASSQNSGANVLTFGAGSRLTVL.

The chain uses TRBV18 and TRBJ2-7; D possibly corresponds to TRBD2 (6 bases). The CDR3 length is 14 residues. CDR1 KGHSH and CDR2 LQKENI come from the germline V gene. V lost 2 bases and J lost 3, with 11 bases in between. CDR3 nucleotide sequence: TGTGCCAGCTCACCAGGGACTGATAACTACGAGCAGTACTTC. Translation: CASSPGTDNYEQYF.

The chain links TRBV7-3 to TRBJ1-1, with D possibly being TRBD1 (6 bases). V was cut by 2 bases and J by 0 bases, with 13 bases left in between. The CDR3 has 16 amino acids. Germline loops: CDR1 SGHTA, CDR2 FQGTGA. CDR3: CASSLFGTNLNTEAFF. In DNA, the CDR3 is TGTGCCAGCAGCTTATTCGGGACAAACCTGAACACTGAAGCTTTCTTT.

This rearrangement joins TRBV6-5 to TRBJ2-7, with D possibly matching TRBD1 (6 bases). The CDR3 totals 15 residues. V lost 0 bases, J lost 3 bases, and 12 bases lay in between. The germline gives CDR1 MNHEY, CDR2 SVGAGI. The CDR3 DNA reads TGTGCCAGCAGTTACTCAAACAGGGTAGGCTACGAGCAGTACTTC. Protein: CASSYSNRVGYEQYF.

This clone came up once. The rearrangement uses TRBV6-5 and TRBJ1-1; 8 bases fit TRBD1. The CDR3 runs to 13 residues. Germline V gene lookup returns CDR1 MNHEY and CDR2 SVGAGI. The junction had 4 bases not matched to a gene; V was cut back by 6 bases and J by 4 bases. The CDR3 region has the DNA TGTGCCAGCAGGGATACAGGGGGCACTGAAGCTTTCTTT. Its protein is CASRDTGGTEAFF.